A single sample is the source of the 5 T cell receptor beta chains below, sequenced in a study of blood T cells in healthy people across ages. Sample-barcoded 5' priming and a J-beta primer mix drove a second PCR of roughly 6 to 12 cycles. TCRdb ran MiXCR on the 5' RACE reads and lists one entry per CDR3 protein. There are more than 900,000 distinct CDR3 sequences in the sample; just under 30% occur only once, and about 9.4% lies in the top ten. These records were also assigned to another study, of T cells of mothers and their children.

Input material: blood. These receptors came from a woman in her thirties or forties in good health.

CDR3 in DNA: TGTGCCAGCAGTTTGGGGCCCAGGGGCGACCAGCCCCAGCATTTT. Translating it yields CASSLGPRGDQPQHF. This chain uses TRBV27 with TRBJ1-5; tentative D call: TRBD1 (6 bases). Germline CDR1 and CDR2: MNHEY and SMNVEV (reference sequence). V was trimmed by 3 bases and J by 7 bases, leaving 16 bases between them. The CDR3 extends over 15 amino acids.

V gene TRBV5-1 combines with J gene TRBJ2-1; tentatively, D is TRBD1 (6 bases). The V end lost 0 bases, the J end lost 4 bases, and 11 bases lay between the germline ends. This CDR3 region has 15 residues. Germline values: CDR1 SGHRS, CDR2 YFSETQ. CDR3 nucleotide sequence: TGCGCCAGCAGCTTGGACGGACAGCTTTACAATGAGCAGTTCTTC. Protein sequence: CASSLDGQLYNEQFF. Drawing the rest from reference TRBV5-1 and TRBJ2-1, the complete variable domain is KAGVTQTPRYLIKTRGQQVTLSCSPISGHRSVSWYQQTPGQGLQFLFEYFSETQRNKGNFPGRFSGRQFSNSRSEMNVSTLELGDSALYLCASSLDGQLYNEQFFGPGTRLTVL.

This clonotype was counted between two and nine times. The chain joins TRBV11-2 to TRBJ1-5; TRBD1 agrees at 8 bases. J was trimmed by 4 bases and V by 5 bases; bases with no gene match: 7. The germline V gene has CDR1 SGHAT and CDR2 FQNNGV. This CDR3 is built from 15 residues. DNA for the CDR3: TGTGCCAGCAGCCGAGGGCAGGGGGCGAATCAGCCCCAGCATTTT. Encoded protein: CASSRGQGANQPQHF.

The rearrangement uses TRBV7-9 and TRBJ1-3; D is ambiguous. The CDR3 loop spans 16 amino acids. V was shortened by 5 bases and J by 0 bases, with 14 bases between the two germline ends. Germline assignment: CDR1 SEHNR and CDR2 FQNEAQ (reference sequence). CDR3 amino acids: CASSPKGGLSGNTIYF. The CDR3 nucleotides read TGTGCCAGCAGCCCCAAGGGTGGGCTCTCTGGAAACACCATATATTTT.

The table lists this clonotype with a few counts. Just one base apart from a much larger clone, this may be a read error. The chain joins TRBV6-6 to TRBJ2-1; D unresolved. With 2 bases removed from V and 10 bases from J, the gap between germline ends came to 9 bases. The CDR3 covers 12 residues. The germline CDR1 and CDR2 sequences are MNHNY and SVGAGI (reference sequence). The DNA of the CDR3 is TGTGCCAGCAGTTACGAAAACTACGAGCAGTTCTTC. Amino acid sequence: CASSYENYEQFF.